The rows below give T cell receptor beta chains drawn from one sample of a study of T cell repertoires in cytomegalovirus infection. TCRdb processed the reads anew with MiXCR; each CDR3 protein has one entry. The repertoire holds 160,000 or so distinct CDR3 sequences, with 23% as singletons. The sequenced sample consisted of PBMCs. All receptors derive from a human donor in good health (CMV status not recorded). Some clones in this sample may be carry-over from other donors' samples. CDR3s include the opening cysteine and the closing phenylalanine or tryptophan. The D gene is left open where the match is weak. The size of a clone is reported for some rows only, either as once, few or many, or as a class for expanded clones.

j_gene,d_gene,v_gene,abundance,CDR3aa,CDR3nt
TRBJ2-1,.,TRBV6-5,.,CASRLSVVCNEQFF,TGTGCCAGCAGGCTTAGCGTGGTCTGCAATGAGCAGTTCTTC
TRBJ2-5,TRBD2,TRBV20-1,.,CSATGEGSGHTQYF,TGCAGTGCTACGGGGGAGGGTAGCGGTCATACCCAGTACTTC
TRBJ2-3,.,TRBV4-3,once,CASSQDSAGDTQYF,TGCGCCAGCAGCCAAGATTCCGCTGGAGATACGCAGTATTTT
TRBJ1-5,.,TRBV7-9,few,CASGTVNQPQHF,TGTGCCAGCGGAACCGTCAATCAGCCCCAGCATTTT
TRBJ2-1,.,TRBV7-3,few,CASSLIAGVRQGEQFF,TGTGCCAGCAGCTTAATCGCAGGGGTTCGACAAGGTGAGCAGTTCTTC
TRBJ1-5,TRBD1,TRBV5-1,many,CASSLVPGGLDQPQHF,TGCGCCAGCAGCTTAGTTCCAGGGGGCTTGGATCAGCCCCAGCATTTT
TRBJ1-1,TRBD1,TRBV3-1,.,CASSQRDRALNTEAFF,TGTGCCAGCAGCCAACGGGACAGGGCGCTGAACACTGAAGCTTTCTTT
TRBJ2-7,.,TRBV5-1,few,CASSFNSGPGEQYF,TGCGCCAGCAGCTTCAACAGTGGGCCGGGGGAGCAGTACTTC
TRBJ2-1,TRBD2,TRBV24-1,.,CATSGIAGGRLDEQFF,TGTGCCACCAGTGGAATAGCGGGGGGGAGACTAGATGAGCAGTTCTTC
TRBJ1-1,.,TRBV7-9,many,CASSLRGANTEAFF,TGTGCCAGCAGCTTAAGGGGGGCTAACACTGAAGCTTTCTTT
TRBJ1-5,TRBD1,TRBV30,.,CAWSTNLGQGSNQPQHF,TGTGCCTGGAGTACCAACCTGGGACAGGGGAGCAATCAGCCCCAGCATTTT
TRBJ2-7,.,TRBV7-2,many,CASSLGPGESYEQYF,TGTGCCAGCAGCTTAGGGCCAGGGGAGTCCTACGAGCAGTACTTC
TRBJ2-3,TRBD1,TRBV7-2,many,CASSSGQGADTQYF,TGTGCCAGCAGCTCCGGACAGGGGGCGGATACGCAGTATTTT
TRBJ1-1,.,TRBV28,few,CASSVGGANTEAFF,TGTGCCAGCAGTGTTGGGGGAGCGAACACTGAAGCTTTCTTT
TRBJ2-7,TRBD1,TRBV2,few,CASSRRQGPGEQYF,TGTGCCAGCAGTCGACGACAGGGGCCCGGAGAGCAGTACTTC
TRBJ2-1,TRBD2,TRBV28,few,CASSSTSGAMNEQFF,TGTGCCAGCAGTTCCACTAGCGGGGCCATGAATGAGCAGTTCTTC
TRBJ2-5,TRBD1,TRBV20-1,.,CSARYDRGGETQYF,TGCAGTGCTAGATACGACAGGGGTGGGGAGACCCAGTACTTC
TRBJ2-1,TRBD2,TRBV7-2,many,CASSFQGGGTTHHEQFF,TGTGCCAGCAGCTTCCAGGGCGGTGGGACTACCCACCATGAGCAGTTCTTC
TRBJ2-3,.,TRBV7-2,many,CAITKGASTDTQYF,TGTGCCATCACGAAAGGAGCGTCCACAGATACGCAGTATTTT
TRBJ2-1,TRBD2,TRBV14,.,CASSQSGRLHNEQFF,TGTGCCAGCAGTCAGAGCGGGAGACTCCACAATGAGCAGTTCTTC
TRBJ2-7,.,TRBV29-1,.,CSVARQGGSYEQYF,TGCAGCGTTGCGAGGCAGGGAGGTTCCTACGAGCAGTACTTC
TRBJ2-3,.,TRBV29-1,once,CSVELAYTQYF,TGCAGCGTTGAGTTGGCTTATACGCAGTATTTT
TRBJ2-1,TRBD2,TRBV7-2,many,CASSPTSGLYNEQFF,TGTGCCAGCAGTCCGACTAGCGGCCTTTACAATGAGCAGTTCTTC
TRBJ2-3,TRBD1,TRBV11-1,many,CASSSGTGASTDTQYF,TGTGCCAGCAGCTCCGGGACAGGCGCTAGCACAGATACGCAGTATTTT
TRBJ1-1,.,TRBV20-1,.,CSARDQGRGTEAFF,TGCAGTGCTAGAGATCAGGGCAGGGGCACTGAAGCTTTCTTT
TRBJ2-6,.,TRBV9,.,CASSVGQHDSGANVLTF,TGTGCCAGCAGCGTAGGGCAACACGACTCTGGGGCCAACGTCCTGACTTTC